This entry concerns a single T cell receptor (beta chain). This sample is part of a study of blood T cell repertoires in COVID-19. Overall study context: Some COVID-19 samples were acute and others convalescent; all came from the United States, Italy and Spain. T cells, B-cell-depleted T cells, or PBMCs supplied cDNA or gDNA.

As processed by the authors: Estimates of nucleated cell counts were drawn from the amplification of reference gene primers. Some clones are missing from TCRdb's copy, which holds only in-frame ones; the method was immunoSEQ multiplex PCR. That table furnishes V, J and clone size, whereas the DNA furnished D and trimming. The sample shows roughly 180,000 clones, 85% to 90% of them seen only once. Unmatched junction bases numbered 3, after V lost 5 bases and J lost 1 base. Germline CDR1 and CDR2: LGHDT and YNNKEL (reference sequence). This CDR3 has 15 amino acids. The chain uses TRBV3-1 (or the pseudogene TRBV3-2) and TRBJ2-1; 9 positions agree with TRBD1. The receptor's source is a woman aged 55-69 years with acute or convalescent COVID-19. What was sequenced was peripheral blood. The CDR3 region has the DNA TGTGCCAGCAGCTTCGGACAGGGGTCCTACAATGAGCAGTTCTTC. It encodes CASSFGQGSYNEQFF.